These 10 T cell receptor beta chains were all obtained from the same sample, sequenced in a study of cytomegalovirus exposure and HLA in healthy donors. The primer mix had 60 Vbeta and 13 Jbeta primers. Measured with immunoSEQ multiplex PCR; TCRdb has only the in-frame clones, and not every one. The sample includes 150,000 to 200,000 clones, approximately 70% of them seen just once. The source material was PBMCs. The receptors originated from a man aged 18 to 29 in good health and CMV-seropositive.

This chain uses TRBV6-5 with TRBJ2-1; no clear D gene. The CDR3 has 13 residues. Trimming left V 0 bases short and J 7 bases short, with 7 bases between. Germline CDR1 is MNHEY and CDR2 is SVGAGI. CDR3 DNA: TGTGCCAGCAGTTACTCCTCAGAAAATGAGCAGTTCTTC. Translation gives CASSYSSENEQFF.

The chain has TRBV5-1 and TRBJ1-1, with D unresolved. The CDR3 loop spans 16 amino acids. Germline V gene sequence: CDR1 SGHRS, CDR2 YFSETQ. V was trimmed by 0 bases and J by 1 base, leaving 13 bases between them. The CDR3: CASSLAVRVGNTEAFF. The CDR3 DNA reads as TGCGCCAGCAGCTTGGCCGTCCGGGTAGGGAACACTGAAGCTTTCTTT. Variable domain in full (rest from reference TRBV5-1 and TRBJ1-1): KAGVTQTPRYLIKTRGQQVTLSCSPISGHRSVSWYQQTPGQGLQFLFEYFSETQRNKGNFPGRFSGRQFSNSRSEMNVSTLELGDSALYLCASSLAVRVGNTEAFFGQGTRLTVV.

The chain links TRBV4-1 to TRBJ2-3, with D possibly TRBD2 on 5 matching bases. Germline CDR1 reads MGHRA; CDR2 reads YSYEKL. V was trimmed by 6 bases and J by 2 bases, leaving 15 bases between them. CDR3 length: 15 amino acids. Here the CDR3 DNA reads TGCGCCAGCAGACCGAGGGCGGTTTCCACAGATACGCAGTATTTT. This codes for CASRPRAVSTDTQYF.

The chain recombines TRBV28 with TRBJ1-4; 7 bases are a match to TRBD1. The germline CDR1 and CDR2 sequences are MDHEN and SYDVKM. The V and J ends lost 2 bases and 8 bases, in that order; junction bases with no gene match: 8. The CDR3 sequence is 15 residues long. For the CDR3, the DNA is TGTGCCAGCAGTTTAGCGACAGGGTCGGAGGAAAAACTGTTTTTT. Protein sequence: CASSLATGSEEKLFF.

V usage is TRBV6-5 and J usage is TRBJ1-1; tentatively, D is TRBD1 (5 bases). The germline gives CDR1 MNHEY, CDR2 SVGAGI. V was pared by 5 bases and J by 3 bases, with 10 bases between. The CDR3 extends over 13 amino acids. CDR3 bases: TGTGCCAGCAGTCCCCCAGGGTACACTGAAGCTTTCTTT. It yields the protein CASSPPGYTEAFF.

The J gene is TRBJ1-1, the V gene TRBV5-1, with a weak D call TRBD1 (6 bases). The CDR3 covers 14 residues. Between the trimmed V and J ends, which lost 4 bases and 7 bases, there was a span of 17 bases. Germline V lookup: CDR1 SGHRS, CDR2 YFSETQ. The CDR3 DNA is TGCGCCAGCAGCAAACGGACAGAGTTTGATGAAGCTTTCTTT. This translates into CASSKRTEFDEAFF.

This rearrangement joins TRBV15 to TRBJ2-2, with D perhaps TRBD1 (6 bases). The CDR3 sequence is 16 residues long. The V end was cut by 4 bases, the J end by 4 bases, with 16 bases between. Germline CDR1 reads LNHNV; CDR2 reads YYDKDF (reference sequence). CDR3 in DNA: TGTGCCACCAGCACTTCACAGGGTATTGGCACCGGGGAGCTGTTTTTT. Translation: CATSTSQGIGTGELFF.

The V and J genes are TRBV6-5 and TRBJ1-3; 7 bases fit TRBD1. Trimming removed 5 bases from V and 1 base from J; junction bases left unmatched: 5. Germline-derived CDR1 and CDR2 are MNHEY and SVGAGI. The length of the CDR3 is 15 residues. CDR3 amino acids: CASSPDRESGNTIYF. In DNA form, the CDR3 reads TGTGCCAGCAGTCCCGACAGGGAATCTGGAAACACCATATATTTT.

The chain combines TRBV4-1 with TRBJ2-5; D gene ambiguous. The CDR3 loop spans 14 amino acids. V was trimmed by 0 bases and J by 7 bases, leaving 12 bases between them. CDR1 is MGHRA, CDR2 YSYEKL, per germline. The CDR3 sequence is CASSQDDDSRTQYF. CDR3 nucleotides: TGCGCCAGCAGCCAAGATGACGACTCCCGGACCCAGTACTTC.

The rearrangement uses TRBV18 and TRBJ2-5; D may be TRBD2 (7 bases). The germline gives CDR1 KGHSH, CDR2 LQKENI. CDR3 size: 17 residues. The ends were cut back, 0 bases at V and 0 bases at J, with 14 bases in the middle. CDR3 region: CASSPPRGRSNQETQYF. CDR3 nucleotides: TGTGCCAGCTCACCACCGCGGGGGCGAAGTAACCAAGAGACCCAGTACTTC.